Detailed here is one TCR beta chain. Under the authors' procedure: By means of reference gene primer amplification, nucleated cell counts were estimated. Repertoires were generated with immunoSEQ multiplex PCR, while TCRdb's copy carries only in-frame clones and drops some. V, J and clone size derive from that table, while D and trimming were established from the DNA sequence. The sample consists of about 310,000 clones, 80% to 90% of them appearing once. These data originate in a study of blood T cell repertoires in COVID-19. Study in general: Spain, Italy and the United States supplied samples that represented acute and convalescent COVID-19. From T cells, B-cell-depleted T cells, or PBMCs came the material, which was cDNA or gDNA.

In Cohort 3, a recovered donor had either two negative PCRs, clearance, or symptom resolution. Germline V CDR1 and CDR2: GTSNPN, SVGIG (reference sequence). V lost 2 bases to trimming and J lost 0 bases; unmatched junction nucleotides: 18. The CDR3 sequence is 19 residues long. This rearrangement joins TRBV30 to TRBJ1-1, with 7 bases aligning to TRBD1. The sample taken for sequencing was PBMCs or T cells enriched from blood (not recorded which). The clonotype comes from a man aged 25-40 years who had recovered from COVID-19. As DNA, the CDR3 is TGTGCCTGGAGTAAGGGGAATCGACAGGGTGCGCCCTTGAACACTGAAGCTTTCTTT. Translation gives CAWSKGNRQGAPLNTEAFF.